This TCR beta chain was captured in a study of blood T cell repertoires in COVID-19. Looking at the study overall: T cells, B-cell-depleted T cells, or PBMCs provided the cDNA or gDNA that served as material.

CDR1 is SQVTM, CDR2 ANQGSEA, per germline. The CDR3 spans 14 residues. V dropped 2 bases and J dropped 5 bases, with 15 bases sitting between them. The protocol was immunoSEQ multiplex PCR, while the TCRdb copy is restricted to in-frame clones and leaves out a portion. The repertoire holds around 700,000 clones, more than 80% seen once, with roughly 0.26% in the top ten. The chain links TRBV29-1 to TRBJ1-1; D may be TRBD1 (6 bases). The receptor comes from a woman under 30 with acute or convalescent COVID-19. Material for sequencing was peripheral blood. CDR3 in amino acids: CSVETRQVGTEAFF. The CDR3 DNA reads TGCAGCGTTGAAACAAGACAGGTTGGGACTGAAGCTTTCTTT.